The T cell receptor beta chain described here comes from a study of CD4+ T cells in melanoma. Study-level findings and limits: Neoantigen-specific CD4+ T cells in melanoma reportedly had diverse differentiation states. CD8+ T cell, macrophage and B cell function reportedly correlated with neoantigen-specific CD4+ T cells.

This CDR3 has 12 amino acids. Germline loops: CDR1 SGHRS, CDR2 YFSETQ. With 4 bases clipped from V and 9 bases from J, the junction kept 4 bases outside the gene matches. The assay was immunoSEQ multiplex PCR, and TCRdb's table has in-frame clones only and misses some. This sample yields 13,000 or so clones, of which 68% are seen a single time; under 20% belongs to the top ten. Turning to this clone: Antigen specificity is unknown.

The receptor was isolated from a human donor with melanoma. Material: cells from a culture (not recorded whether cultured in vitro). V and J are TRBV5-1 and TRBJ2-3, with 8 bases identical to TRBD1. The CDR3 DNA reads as TGCGCCAGCAGCCCCCGGACAGGGACGCAGTATTTT. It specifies CASSPRTGTQYF.